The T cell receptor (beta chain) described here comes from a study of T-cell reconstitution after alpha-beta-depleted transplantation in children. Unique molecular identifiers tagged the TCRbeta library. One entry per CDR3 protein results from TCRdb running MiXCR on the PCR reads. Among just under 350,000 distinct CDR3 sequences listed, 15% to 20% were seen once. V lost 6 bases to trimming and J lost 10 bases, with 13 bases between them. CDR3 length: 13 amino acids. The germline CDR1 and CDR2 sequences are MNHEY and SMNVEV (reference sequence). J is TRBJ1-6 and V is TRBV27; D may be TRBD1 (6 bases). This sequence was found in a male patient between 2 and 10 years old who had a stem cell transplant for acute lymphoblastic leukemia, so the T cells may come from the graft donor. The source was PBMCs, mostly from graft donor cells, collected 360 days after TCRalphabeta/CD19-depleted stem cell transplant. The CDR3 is CASRPQGFSPLHF. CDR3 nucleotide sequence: TGTGCCAGCAGACCACAGGGTTTCTCACCCCTCCACTTT.